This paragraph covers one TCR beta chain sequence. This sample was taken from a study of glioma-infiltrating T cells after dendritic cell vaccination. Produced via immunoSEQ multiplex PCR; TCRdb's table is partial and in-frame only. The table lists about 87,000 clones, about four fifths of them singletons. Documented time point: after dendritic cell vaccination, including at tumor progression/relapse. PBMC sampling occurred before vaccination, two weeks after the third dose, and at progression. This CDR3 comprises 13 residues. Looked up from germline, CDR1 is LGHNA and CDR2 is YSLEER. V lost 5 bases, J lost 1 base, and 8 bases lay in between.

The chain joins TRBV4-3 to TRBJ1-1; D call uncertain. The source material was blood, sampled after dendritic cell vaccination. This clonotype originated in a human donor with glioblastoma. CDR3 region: CASSSDKNTEAFF. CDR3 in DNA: TGCGCCAGCAGCTCTGACAAGAACACTGAAGCTTTCTTT.